These 5 T cell receptor beta chains share one sample of origin, sequenced in a study of identical twins. Using its own MiXCR run on the 5' RACE reads, TCRdb lists one record per CDR3 protein. This sample has just under 650,000 distinct CDR3 sequences, with 7.1% found just once. The sample was also reused in another study, on yellow fever vaccine responses in identical twins.

The specimen was PBMCs. The receptors stem from a woman between 18 and 29 years old in good health.

This clonotype was found a few times. The genes are TRBV6-1 and TRBJ2-1, with D unclear. There are 14 residues in the CDR3. CDR1 MNHNS and CDR2 SASEGT come from the germline V gene. V was clipped by 1 base and J by 6 bases, with 10 bases between them. CDR3 sequence: CASSEVGWGNEQFF. CDR3 nucleotides: TGTGCCAGCAGTGAAGTAGGGTGGGGCAATGAGCAGTTCTTC.

This CDR3 is CSANSGNPYEQYF. The CDR3, as DNA: TGCAGTGCAAATAGCGGGAACCCCTACGAGCAGTACTTC. The chain is built from TRBV20-1 and TRBJ2-7, with 8 bases fitting TRBD2. CDR1 and CDR2 (germline): DFQATT, SNEGSKA (reference sequence). The ends lost 6 bases at V and 2 bases at J; junction bases unmatched: 6. The CDR3 consists of 13 residues.

This clonotype was counted at least ten times. DNA of the CDR3: TGTGCCAGCAGCTCGGGACTAGAGGCAGATACGCAGTATTTT. It is translated as CASSSGLEADTQYF. V is TRBV7-3 and J is TRBJ2-3; 8 bases agree with TRBD2. In germline, CDR1 is SGHTA, CDR2 FQGTGA. The CDR3 has 14 amino acids. V trimming: 4 bases; J trimming: 4 bases; junction bases outside the gene matches: 4.

The gene calls are TRBV12-3 or TRBV12-4 and TRBJ2-1; TRBD2 agrees at 9 bases. The V segment lost 6 bases and the J segment 12 bases; nucleotides outside the gene matches: 9. The CDR3 has 13 amino acids. CDR3 in amino acids: CASSPFSGSVQFF. CDR3 nucleotides: TGTGCCAGCAGCCCCTTTAGCGGGAGTGTGCAGTTCTTC.

There are a few counts of this clonotype. The V call is TRBV29-1, the J call TRBJ2-1; 7 bases map to TRBD2. The V gene's germline CDR1 is SQVTM and CDR2 ANQGSEA. The junction had 0 bases not matched to a gene; V was cut back by 4 bases and J by 0 bases. CDR3 length equals 13 residues. In DNA, the CDR3 is TGCAGCGTTGGGGAGGGCTCCTACAATGAGCAGTTCTTC. Protein product: CSVGEGSYNEQFF.